A selection of T cell receptor beta chains follows, all from one sample in a study of cytomegalovirus exposure and HLA in healthy donors. Libraries were prepared by immunoSEQ multiplex PCR; TCRdb keeps only in-frame clonotypes and omits some of them. The sample lists about 140,000 clones, approximately 80% seen once, with less than 1.5% in the top ten. Sequences were obtained from PBMCs. The receptors originated from a man in his thirties or forties in good health and CMV-seropositive. Each CDR3 is given with its conserved first and last residue. Each record gives: V gene, clone size, D gene, J gene, CDR3 DNA, CDR3 protein. D genes are given only for firm matches. Clone size, where shown, is once, few, many, or a class for clones that have expanded.

TRBV11-2	NA	NA	TRBJ2-3	TGTGCCAGCAGCTTACAACGCCCGAGCGATACGCAGTATTTT	CASSLQRPSDTQYF
TRBV7-9	NA	NA	TRBJ2-1	TGTGCCAGCAGCCCGGATAGCGTCTCCTACAATGAGCAGTTCTTC	CASSPDSVSYNEQFF
TRBV7-9	NA	NA	TRBJ1-2	TGTGCCAGCAGCTTGTTCACAGGAACCCCTCAATATGGCTACACCTTC	CASSLFTGTPQYGYTF
TRBV10-1	NA	NA	TRBJ2-2	TGCGCCAGCAGTGTCCAGTCAGTGGCCGGGGAGCTGTTTTTT	CASSVQSVAGELFF
TRBV28	NA	NA	TRBJ2-7	TGTGCCAGCAGTGCCCTCGGGGAGACCGACTCCTACGAGCAGTACTTC	CASSALGETDSYEQYF
TRBV9	NA	NA	TRBJ2-7	TGTGCCAGCAGCCCCCAGGGGTACGAGCAGTACTTC	CASSPQGYEQYF
TRBV6-6	NA	TRBD2	TRBJ2-1	TGTGCCAGCAGGGCTAGCGGGGCCAAGAATGAGCAGTTCTTC	CASRASGAKNEQFF
TRBV19	NA	TRBD1	TRBJ2-1	TGTGCCAGTAGTCTGACAGGGTCCACCTACAATGAGCAGTTCTTC	CASSLTGSTYNEQFF
TRBV6-5	NA	NA	TRBJ2-3	TGTGCCAGCAGATTGGGGCAGGGGTTCACAGATACGCAGTATTTT	CASRLGQGFTDTQYF
TRBV12-5	once	TRBD2	TRBJ2-3	TGTGCTAGTGGTTTGGTACTAGCGGGGGTCTCAGATACGCAGTATTTT	CASGLVLAGVSDTQYF
TRBV6-1	few	TRBD1	TRBJ1-1	TGTGCCAGCAGTGAAGCGGATCCGGGACAGGGGGGTGCTTTCTTT	CASSEADPGQGGAFF
TRBV7-9	once	NA	TRBJ2-7	TGTGCCAGCAGCTTATTCGACGAGCAGTACTTC	CASSLFDEQYF
TRBV4-2	NA	NA	TRBJ2-7	TGTGCCAGCAGCCAAGATCGCGGGGACTACGAGCAGTACTTC	CASSQDRGDYEQYF
TRBV25-1	NA	TRBD1	TRBJ2-7	TGTGCCAGTCGGGGACAGCTCCTACCCTACGAGCAGTACTTC	CASRGQLLPYEQYF
TRBV14	NA	TRBD1	TRBJ1-4	TGTGCCAGCAGCCAAGGACAGGGGTCAGGCGAAAAACTGTTTTTT	CASSQGQGSGEKLFF
TRBV7-3	NA	TRBD2	TRBJ2-3	TGTGCCAGCAGCTTAGCGGGAGGATCCACAGATACGCAGTATTTT	CASSLAGGSTDTQYF
TRBV6-6	NA	NA	TRBJ2-6	TGTGCCAGCAGTTTCCTGTACTCTGGGGCCAACGTCCTGACTTTC	CASSFLYSGANVLTF
TRBV10-1	NA	TRBD1	TRBJ1-5	TGCGCCAGCATTCCGACAGGGGATCAGCCCCAGCATTTT	CASIPTGDQPQHF
TRBV7-6	NA	TRBD1	TRBJ2-5	TGTGCCAGCAGCCCCTTCTCGGTCAGGGGGGAGACCCAGTACTTC	CASSPFSVRGETQYF
TRBV20-1	NA	NA	TRBJ2-3	TGCACCCCACGGGGGGATACGCAGTATTTT	CTPRGDTQYF
TRBV7-9	NA	TRBD1	TRBJ2-2	TGTGCCAGCAGCCGGACAGGGGTGAGGAGCGCCGGGGAGCTGTTTTTT	CASSRTGVRSAGELFF
TRBV27	NA	NA	TRBJ2-7	TGTGCCAGCAGTTTAATAAGAGGGGGCGAGCAGTACTTC	CASSLIRGGEQYF
TRBV7-9	NA	NA	TRBJ2-5	TGTGCCAGCAGCTTAGCGGGACACCTTCCTACCCAGTACTTC	CASSLAGHLPTQYF
TRBV29-1	NA	NA	TRBJ1-3	TGCAGCGTTGATCAGGGGCTCTCTGGAAACACCATATATTTT	CSVDQGLSGNTIYF
TRBV29-1	few	NA	TRBJ2-1	TGCAGCGTCCGAAGGACGGAGGGAGGAAATGAGCAGTTCTTC	CSVRRTEGGNEQFF
TRBV5-1	NA	TRBD1	TRBJ1-5	TGCGCCAGCAGCTTAGTGCCAGGGGGCCTTCAGCCCCAGCATTTT	CASSLVPGGLQPQHF
TRBV28	NA	TRBD1	TRBJ1-1	TGTGCCAGCTCGACAGGGACAGGGGAGAACACTGAAGCTTTCTTT	CASSTGTGENTEAFF
TRBV27	NA	TRBD1	TRBJ1-2	TGTGCCAGCAGTTTATCTAGGGACAGCCATAATGGCTACACCTTC	CASSLSRDSHNGYTF
TRBV28	NA	TRBD2	TRBJ2-5	TGTGCCAGCAGCCCTCCGGGACTAGCGAAAGAGACCCAGTACTTC	CASSPPGLAKETQYF
TRBV6-6	NA	NA	TRBJ1-2	TGTGCCAGCAGTTCGACACCAGGGGCCTCTGGCTACACCTTC	CASSSTPGASGYTF
TRBV6-5	NA	NA	TRBJ2-3	TGTGCCAGCAGCCTACGGGAAAGGGGCACAGATACGCAGTATTTT	CASSLRERGTDTQYF
TRBV2	NA	NA	TRBJ2-7	TGTGCCAGCAGTGAACGCGGCGTAACCTACGAGCAGTACTTC	CASSERGVTYEQYF
TRBV11-3	NA	TRBD2	TRBJ2-1	TGTGCCAGCAGCTTAGGGACTAGCGTTGTCAATGAGCAGTTCTTC	CASSLGTSVVNEQFF
TRBV11-3	NA	NA	TRBJ2-2	TGTGCCAGCAGTCGGACAAACACCGGGGAGCTGTTTTTT	CASSRTNTGELFF
TRBV10-1	NA	TRBD2	TRBJ2-1	TGCGCCAGCAGTGAAGCACAGGGTTCCGGGACTAGCGGGGTCAATGAGCAGTTCTTC	CASSEAQGSGTSGVNEQFF
TRBV18	NA	NA	TRBJ2-5	TGTGCCAGCTCACCTCGCGAGGCCGGCGAGGAGACCCAGTACTTC	CASSPREAGEETQYF
TRBV5-1	NA	NA	TRBJ1-3	TGCGCCAGCACCATCGGGGGGTATCCTGGAAACACCATATATTTT	CASTIGGYPGNTIYF
TRBV7-3	NA	NA	TRBJ2-1	TGTGCCAGCAGCTTACAGGTTAACAATGAGCAGTTCTTC	CASSLQVNNEQFF
TRBV9	NA	TRBD1	TRBJ1-5	TGTGCCAGCAGCTCAGACAGGGGGCTTCAGCCCCAGCATTTT	CASSSDRGLQPQHF
TRBV30	NA	TRBD1	TRBJ1-4	TGTGCCTGGAACTCGGGACAGTGGTATGAAAAACTGTTTTTT	CAWNSGQWYEKLFF
TRBV9	NA	NA	TRBJ2-3	TGTGCCAGCAGCGCCATCAGAACGGGAGTCACAGATACGCAGTATTTT	CASSAIRTGVTDTQYF
TRBV5-1	NA	NA	TRBJ1-2	TGCGCCAGCAGCTTGGGACAGGCTAACTATGGCTACACCTTC	CASSLGQANYGYTF
TRBV9	NA	TRBD2	TRBJ2-7	TGTGCCAGCAGCACGGACGGGGGGGCCCAATTCTACGAGCAGTACTTC	CASSTDGGAQFYEQYF
TRBV28	NA	TRBD2	TRBJ2-3	TGTGCCAGCAAGGGCGGGAGTTGGACAGATACGCAGTATTTT	CASKGGSWTDTQYF
TRBV7-2	NA	NA	TRBJ2-5	TGTGCCAGCGGGGCTAGACCGCAAGAGACCCAGTACTTC	CASGARPQETQYF